Listed here is a single TCR beta chain. Its antigen is currently unknown. The data were obtained in a study of T-cell memory formation after mild COVID-19. The 5'RACE method, run with constant-segment primers, produced TCR alpha and TCR beta cDNA libraries (carrying sample barcodes and UMIs). One entry per CDR3 protein, called by TCRdb with MiXCR from the 5' RACE reads. The table lists 120,000 to 150,000 distinct CDR3 sequences, 13% to 15% of them singletons, with around 27% in the top ten. The CDR3 runs 12 residues. V shed 3 bases and J shed 6 bases, with 6 bases lying between them. The study, taken as a whole, reports: Contracting clones, day 15 to 85, had balanced CD4/CD8, and later expanders favored CD4+.

The origin of this receptor is an adult woman who had mild COVID-19 (a few samples of this study predate the infection). Cell type and time point are not known. The sequenced sample was PBMCs or a T cell subset sorted from them (not recorded which). V is TRBV12-3 or TRBV12-4 and J is TRBJ2-1; no firm D call. CDR3 amino acids: CASSFTSNEQFF. The CDR3 DNA follows: TGTGCCAGCAGTTTTACGTCCAATGAGCAGTTCTTC.